This T cell receptor beta chain was recovered during a study of blood T cell repertoires in COVID-19. Using immunoSEQ multiplex PCR, the repertoire was profiled, and TCRdb retains in-frame clones only, with some absent. The table includes around 220,000 clones, 82% detected once. As concerns this clone: One end of the junction does not line up with germline, which may come from a read error.

CDR3 size: 13 residues. Germline V gene sequence: CDR1 LNHNV, CDR2 YYDKDF (reference sequence). Specimen: peripheral blood. This rearrangement joins TRBV15 to TRBJ1-2, with TRBD1 matching 9 bases. The sequence came from a woman aged 80 or older with active or convalescent COVID-19. DNA for the CDR3: TGTGCCACCAGCAGAGACTTACAGGGGGCTATGGCCTTC. Protein sequence: CATSRDLQGAMAF.